This T cell receptor beta chain was sequenced in a study of cytomegalovirus exposure and HLA in healthy donors. V was clipped by 9 bases and J by 0 bases, with 17 bases between them. Germline assignment: CDR1 MNHEY and CDR2 SMNVEV (reference sequence). CDR3 length: 15 amino acids. 13 Jbeta primers and 60 Vbeta primers were used for the PCR. Method: immunoSEQ multiplex PCR; TCRdb's copy keeps in-frame clones and lacks some. The table shows approximately 190,000 clones, with more than 75% occurring only once. Comments on this clone: The same CDR3 arises from other DNA sequences in this sample as well.

Specimen: PBMCs. The clonotype originates from a woman in her 30s in good health and CMV-seropositive. The chain combines TRBV27 with TRBJ1-1; D might be TRBD1 (6 bases). The CDR3 bases are TGTGCCAGTTCGGAACGGCAGGGGTTGAACACTGAAGCTTTCTTT. Translation: CASSERQGLNTEAFF.